This T cell receptor (beta chain) stems from a study of human T cells and chemical hapten exposure. The library put unique molecular identifiers onto individual cDNA molecules. From the RACE reads, TCRdb called clonotypes with MiXCR, one entry per CDR3 protein. The profile covers some 120,000 distinct CDR3 sequences, with about 12% appearing a single time and about 1.4% taken by the ten largest. This clonotype was observed at least ten times. Germline CDR1 reads MGHRA; CDR2 reads YSYEKL. Trimming cost V 1 base and J 4 bases, with 7 bases left between them. The length of the CDR3 is 13 residues. Time point of the sample: patch test 1, 2 weeks after DPC sensitization. Treatment: therapeutic diphenylcyclopropenone sensitization with weekly scalp DPC.

The genes are TRBV4-1 and TRBJ1-2, with unresolved D. Specimen: whole blood, collected in connection with sensitization to the hapten diphenylcyclopropenone (DPC). The source of this sequence is a woman aged 50 to 65 with alopecia areata. Some clones in this sample may be carry-over from other donors' samples. The CDR3 region has the DNA TGCGCCAGCAGCCAAGTATCCTCCTATGGCTACACCTTC. Its protein is CASSQVSSYGYTF.